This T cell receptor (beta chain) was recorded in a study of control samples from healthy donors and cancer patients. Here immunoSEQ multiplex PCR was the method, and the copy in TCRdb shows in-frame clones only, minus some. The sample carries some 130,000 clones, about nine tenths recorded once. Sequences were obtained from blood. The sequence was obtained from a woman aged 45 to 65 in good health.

The CDR3 reads CASSWGGSGIGEQYF. The CDR3 nucleotides are TGTGCCAGCAGTTGGGGGGGTAGCGGGATCGGCGAGCAGTACTTC. The genes are TRBV28 and TRBJ2-7, with 8 bases that match TRBD2. Germline CDR1 is MDHEN and CDR2 is SYDVKM. The CDR3 spans 15 residues. V dropped 4 bases and J dropped 6; count of bases not matched to a gene: 11.